The source of this T cell receptor (beta chain) is a study of vaccination and CD4 T cells after COVID-19 (dated by TCRdb to between 2020 and 2023). Describing the broader study: Every convalescent patient had a positive nasal swab PCR test for SARS-CoV-2, with mild disease in 8 to 10 patients and severe disease in one. The cultures were stimulated with overlapping spike peptide pools from SARS-CoV-2 and from the common cold coronaviruses HCoV-NL63, HCoV-OC43 and HCoV-229E. Each participant got two doses of either the Pfizer-BioNTech BNT162b2 vaccine (n=8) or the Moderna mRNA-1273 vaccine (n=2). The spike-specific CD4+ TCR repertoire was compared before and after mRNA vaccination in fewer than eleven COVID-19 convalescent patients and a handful of infection-naive healthy vaccine recipients. Post-COVID blood samples were collected from convalescent patients a median of roughly 100 days after diagnosis, with a range of about 30 to 161 days. The convalescent cohort included six males and four females, with two Hispanic individuals, seven Caucasians, two Asians and one multiracial person. The time from the second vaccine dose to post-vaccine blood sampling had a median of roughly 72 days and ranged from roughly 12 to 250 days. As controls, cultures received a CEFX viral epitope pool (the positive control), an HIV-1 Nef peptide pool (the negative control), or no peptide at all.

Library construction relied on PCR. At the Johns Hopkins FTIC core, DNA from the cultured CD4+ T cells underwent TCR sequencing with the Oncomine TCR Beta short-read assay. Genomic DNA was extracted from the cultured CD4+ T cells with the QIAamp micro DNA kit. Oncomine TCR Beta libraries made from cultured CD4+ T cells were pooled using unique dual indexes and sequenced on an Illumina iSeq 100. On the authors' methods: Non-productive sequences were removed, and CDR3s not starting with C, not ending with F or W, or shorter than 7 amino acids were discarded. Antigen-specific clonotypes were identified with the MANAFEST web application by comparing peptide-stimulated wells with reference and other culture wells. Positive clones required FDR below 0.05, an odds ratio above 5, and productive frequency above 0.1% in at least two of three replicate wells. Cross-reactive clonotypes were defined as significantly expanded in both SARS-CoV-2 spike wells and at least one common cold coronavirus spike condition. Using R version 3.6.1, CDR3 homology was evaluated through Levenshtein distances (stringdist) along with unrooted phylogenetic trees (ape). Using fastp trimming at Q25 and MiXCR clonotype assembly, TCRdb reanalyzed the public sequencing data and kept in-frame beta chains. Each entry is one CDR3 protein sequence, shown with its most common DNA and genes. The V and J calls reflect TCRdb's pipeline rather than the authors' work. This sample holds roughly 14,000 distinct CDR3 sequences; 24% were observed only once. 15% to 20% of the sample is taken by the ten largest.

The treatment or condition label of this sample denotes: approximately 9-day PBMC culture with coronavirus spike peptide pools or control peptides (ViraFEST assay). The ViraFEST assay was used in the study, in which antigen-specific T cells were expanded with peptide pools and expanded clonotypes were subsequently identified by TCR sequencing. The positive SARS-CoV-2 PCR tests of the convalescent patients were dated from March to December 2020, before the Alpha, Beta and Delta variants emerged in the United States. Each well held 1.5 million to 2.5 million PBMCs cultured with roughly 10 ug/ml peptide pools in IMDM containing 5% human AB serum and 7.5 to 10 IU/ml IL-2. Half of the culture medium was replaced with fresh IL-2-containing medium on days 3 and 7. Once the cells had been in culture for about 10 days, the EasySep CD4+ T cell isolation kit was used to isolate CD4+ T cells by negative selection. Ficoll-Paque Plus gradient centrifugation was used to isolate PBMCs from whole blood, and the isolated PBMCs were then either used fresh or cryopreserved at -140C. Triplicate wells were generally used for each culture condition.

Overall study outcomes, separate from this receptor: Only a relatively small number of convalescent patients were included in the study, and early timepoints following natural infection were not analyzed. Nearly all vaccine-specific clones in convalescent patients (304 of 307) were mono-reactive for SARS-CoV-2 spike rather than cross-reactive with common cold coronaviruses. Among the post-vaccine SARS-CoV-2-reactive clones in convalescent patients, a median approximately 90% showed up only after vaccination, which suggests vaccine-specific priming. Although the median number of SARS-CoV-2-reactive clonotypes went up from around 20 after infection to some 38 after vaccination, the increase was not significant.

Worth noting for this clonotype: The specificity of this receptor is unknown. The sample holds no much larger clone one base away, and base qualities are not on file.

The sample was CD4+ T cells from blood, cultured in vitro, taken after SARS-CoV-2 vaccination. This clonotype was sampled from a human donor who had recovered from COVID-19.

The base sequence is TGTGCCAGCAGTGCCAGGGGGTTCAATTCACCCCTCCACTTT. The translation is CASSARGFNSPLHF. The chain joins TRBV6-4 to TRBJ1-6; a stretch of 7 junction bases matches TRBD1. The germline V gene supplies CDR1 MRHNA and CDR2 SNTAGT. From the cysteine through the phenylalanine, the CDR3 covers 14 amino acids. Only the CDR3 DNA is retained, 42 bases long and in frame from the first base. Trimming leaves V shorter by 4 bases and J shorter by 7 bases, with the junction holding 4 bases beyond the gene matches.